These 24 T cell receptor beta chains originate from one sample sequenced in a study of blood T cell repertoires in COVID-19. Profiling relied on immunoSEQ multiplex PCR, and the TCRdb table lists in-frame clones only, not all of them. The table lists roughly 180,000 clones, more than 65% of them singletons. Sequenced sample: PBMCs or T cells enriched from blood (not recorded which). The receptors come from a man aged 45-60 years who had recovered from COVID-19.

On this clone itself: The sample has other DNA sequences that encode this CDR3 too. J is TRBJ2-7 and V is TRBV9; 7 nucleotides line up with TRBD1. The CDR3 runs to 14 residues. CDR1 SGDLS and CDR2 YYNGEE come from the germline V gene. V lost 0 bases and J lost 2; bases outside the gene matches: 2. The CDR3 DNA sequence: TGTGCCAGCAGCGTAGGGACAGGTCCCTACGAGCAGTACTTC. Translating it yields CASSVGTGPYEQYF. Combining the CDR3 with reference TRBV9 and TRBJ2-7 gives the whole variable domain DSGVTQTPKHLITATGQRVTLRCSPRSGDLSVYWYQQSLDQGLQFLIQYYNGEERAKGNILERFSAQQFPDLHSELNLSSLELGDSALYFCASSVGTGPYEQYFGPGTRLTVT.

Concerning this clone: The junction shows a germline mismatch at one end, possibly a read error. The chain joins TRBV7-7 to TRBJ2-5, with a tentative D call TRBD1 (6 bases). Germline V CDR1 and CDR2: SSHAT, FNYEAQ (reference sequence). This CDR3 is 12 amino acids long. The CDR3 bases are TGTGCTAGCAGCCCTACAGGGGAGACCCAGTACTTC. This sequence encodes CASSPTGETQYF.

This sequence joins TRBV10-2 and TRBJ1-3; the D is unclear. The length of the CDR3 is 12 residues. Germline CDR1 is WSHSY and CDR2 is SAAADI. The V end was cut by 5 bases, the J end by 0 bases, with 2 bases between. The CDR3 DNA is TGCGCCAGCAGTCTCTCTGGAAACACCATATATTTT. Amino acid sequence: CASSLSGNTIYF.

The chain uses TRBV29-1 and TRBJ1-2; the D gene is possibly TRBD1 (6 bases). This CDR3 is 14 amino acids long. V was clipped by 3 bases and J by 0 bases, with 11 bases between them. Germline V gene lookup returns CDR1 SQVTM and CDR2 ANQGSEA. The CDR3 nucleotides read TGCAGCGTTGAGGGCAGGGGAGCTAACTATGGCTACACCTTC. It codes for CSVEGRGANYGYTF.

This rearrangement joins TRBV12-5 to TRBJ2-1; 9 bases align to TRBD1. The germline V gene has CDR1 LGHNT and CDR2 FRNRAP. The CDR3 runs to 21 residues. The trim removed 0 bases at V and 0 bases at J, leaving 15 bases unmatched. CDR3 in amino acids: CASGLVPRTGVESISYNEQFF. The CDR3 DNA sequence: TGTGCTAGTGGTTTGGTTCCACGGACAGGGGTCGAAAGTATCTCCTACAATGAGCAGTTCTTC. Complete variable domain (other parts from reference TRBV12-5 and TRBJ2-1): DARVTQTPRHKVTEMGQEVTMRCQPILGHNTVFWYRQTMMQGLELLAYFRNRAPLDDSGMPKDRFSAEMPDATLATLKIQPSEPRDSAVYFCASGLVPRTGVESISYNEQFFGPGTRLTVL.

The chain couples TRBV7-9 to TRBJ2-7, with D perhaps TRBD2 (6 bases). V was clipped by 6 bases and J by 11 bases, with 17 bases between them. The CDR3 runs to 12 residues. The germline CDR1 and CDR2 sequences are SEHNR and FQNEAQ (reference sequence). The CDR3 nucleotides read TGTGCCAGCAGTCTAGAAAGCGGGCGAGAGTACTTC. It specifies CASSLESGREYF.

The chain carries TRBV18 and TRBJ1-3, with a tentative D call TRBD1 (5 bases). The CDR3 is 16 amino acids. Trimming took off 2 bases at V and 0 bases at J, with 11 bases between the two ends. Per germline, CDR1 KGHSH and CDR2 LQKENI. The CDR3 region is CASSPGQGNSGNTIYF. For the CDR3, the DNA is TGTGCCAGCTCACCAGGGCAGGGAAACTCTGGAAACACCATATATTTT.

CDR3 nucleotide sequence: TGTGCCAGCACCCCCACGCAGACAGGGGCTGGCTACACCTTC. It translates to CASTPTQTGAGYTF. The chain joins TRBV7-8 to TRBJ1-2, with TRBD1 matching 8 bases. From germline, CDR1 is SGHVS and CDR2 FQNEAQ. The V and J ends lost 7 bases and 7 bases, in that order; junction bases with no gene match: 11. The CDR3 has 14 amino acids.

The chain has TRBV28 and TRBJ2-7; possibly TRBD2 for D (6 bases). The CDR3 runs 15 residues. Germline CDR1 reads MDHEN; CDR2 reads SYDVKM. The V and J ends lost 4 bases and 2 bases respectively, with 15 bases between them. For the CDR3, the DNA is TGTGCCAGCAGTTCTTGGGGGACGGGAGCCTACGAGCAGTACTTC. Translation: CASSSWGTGAYEQYF.

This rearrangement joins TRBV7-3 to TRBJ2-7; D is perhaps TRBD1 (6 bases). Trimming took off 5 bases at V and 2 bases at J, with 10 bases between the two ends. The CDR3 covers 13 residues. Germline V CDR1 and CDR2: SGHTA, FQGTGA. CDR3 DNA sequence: TGTGCCAGCAGCCCAGGGGTGCCCTACGAGCAGTACTTC. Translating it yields CASSPGVPYEQYF.

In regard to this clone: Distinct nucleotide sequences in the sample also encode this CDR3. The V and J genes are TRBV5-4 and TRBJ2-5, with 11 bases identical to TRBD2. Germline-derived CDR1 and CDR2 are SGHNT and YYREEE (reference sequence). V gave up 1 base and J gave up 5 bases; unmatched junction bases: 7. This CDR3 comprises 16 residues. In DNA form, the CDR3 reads TGTGCCAGCAGCTTGCGGCTAGCGGGGGGCGGGGAGACCCAGTACTTC. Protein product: CASSLRLAGGGETQYF.

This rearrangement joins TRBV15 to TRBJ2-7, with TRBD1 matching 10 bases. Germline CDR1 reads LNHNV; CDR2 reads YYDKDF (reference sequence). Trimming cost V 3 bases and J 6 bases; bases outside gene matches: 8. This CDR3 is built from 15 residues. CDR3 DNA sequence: TGTGCCACCAGCAGGGAGCCGGGACAGGGGCTCGAGCAGTACTTC. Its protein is CATSREPGQGLEQYF. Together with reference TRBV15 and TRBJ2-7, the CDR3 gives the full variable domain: DAMVIQNPRYQVTQFGKPVTLSCSQTLNHNVMYWYQQKSSQAPKLLFHYYDKDFNNEADTPDNFQSRRPNTSFCFLDIRSPGLGDTAMYLCATSREPGQGLEQYFGPGTRLTVT.

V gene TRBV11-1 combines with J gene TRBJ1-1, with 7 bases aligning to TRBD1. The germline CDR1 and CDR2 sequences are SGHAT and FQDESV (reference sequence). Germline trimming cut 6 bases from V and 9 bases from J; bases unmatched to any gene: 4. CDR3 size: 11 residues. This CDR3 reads CASSRDRQAFF. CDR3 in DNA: TGTGCCAGCAGTCGGGACAGACAAGCTTTCTTT.

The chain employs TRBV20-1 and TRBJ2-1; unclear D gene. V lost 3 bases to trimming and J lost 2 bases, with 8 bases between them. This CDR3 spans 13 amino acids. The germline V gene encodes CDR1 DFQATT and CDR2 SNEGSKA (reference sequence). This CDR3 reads CSASPLPYNEQFF. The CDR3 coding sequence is TGCAGTGCTAGTCCCCTCCCCTACAATGAGCAGTTCTTC.

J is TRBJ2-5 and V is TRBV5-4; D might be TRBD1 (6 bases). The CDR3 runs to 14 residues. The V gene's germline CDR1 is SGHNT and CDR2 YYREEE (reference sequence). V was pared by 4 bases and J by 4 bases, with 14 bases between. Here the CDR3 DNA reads TGTGCCAGCAGCGGGACACCGCCCACAGAGACCCAGTACTTC. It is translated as CASSGTPPTETQYF. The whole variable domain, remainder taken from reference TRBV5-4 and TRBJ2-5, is ETGVTQSPTHLIKTRGQQVTLRCSSQSGHNTVSWYQQALGQGPQFIFQYYREEENGRGNFPPRFSGLQFPNYSSELNVNALELDDSALYLCASSGTPPTETQYFGPGTRLLVL.

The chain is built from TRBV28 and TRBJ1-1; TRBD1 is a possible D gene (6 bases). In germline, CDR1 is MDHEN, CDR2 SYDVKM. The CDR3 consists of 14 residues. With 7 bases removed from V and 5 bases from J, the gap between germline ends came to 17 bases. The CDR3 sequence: CASNLAGERTEAFF. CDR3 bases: TGTGCCAGCAATCTAGCAGGGGAGCGGACTGAAGCTTTCTTT.

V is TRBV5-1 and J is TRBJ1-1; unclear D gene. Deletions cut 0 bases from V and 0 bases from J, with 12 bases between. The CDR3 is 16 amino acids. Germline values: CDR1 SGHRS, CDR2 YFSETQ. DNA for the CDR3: TGCGCCAGCAGCTTGGAGTTTGGGCAGATGAACACTGAAGCTTTCTTT. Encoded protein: CASSLEFGQMNTEAFF.

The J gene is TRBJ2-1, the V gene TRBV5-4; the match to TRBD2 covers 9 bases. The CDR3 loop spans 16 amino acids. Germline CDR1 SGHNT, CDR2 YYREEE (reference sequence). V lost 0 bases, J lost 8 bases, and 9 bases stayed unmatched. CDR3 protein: CASSLAGGGAMDEQFF. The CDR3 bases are TGTGCCAGCAGCTTGGCAGGCGGGGGGGCCATGGATGAGCAGTTCTTC.

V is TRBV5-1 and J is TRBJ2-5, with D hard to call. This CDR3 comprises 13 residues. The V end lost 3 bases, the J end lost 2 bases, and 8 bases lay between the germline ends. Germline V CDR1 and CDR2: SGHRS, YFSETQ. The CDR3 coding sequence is TGCGCCAGCAGCTCTACAGTTCAAGAGACCCAGTACTTC. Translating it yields CASSSTVQETQYF.

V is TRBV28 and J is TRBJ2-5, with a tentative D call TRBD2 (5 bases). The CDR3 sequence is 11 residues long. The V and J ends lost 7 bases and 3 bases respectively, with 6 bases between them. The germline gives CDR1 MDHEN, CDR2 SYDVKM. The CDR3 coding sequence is TGTGCCAGCATGGGAGAAGAGACCCAGTACTTC. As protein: CASMGEETQYF.

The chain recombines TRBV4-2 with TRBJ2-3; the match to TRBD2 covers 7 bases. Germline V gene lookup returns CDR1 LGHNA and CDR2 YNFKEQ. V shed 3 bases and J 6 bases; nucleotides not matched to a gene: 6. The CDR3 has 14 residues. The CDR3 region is CASSQGGVGDTQYF. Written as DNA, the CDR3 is TGTGCCAGCAGCCAGGGAGGGGTAGGCGATACGCAGTATTTT.

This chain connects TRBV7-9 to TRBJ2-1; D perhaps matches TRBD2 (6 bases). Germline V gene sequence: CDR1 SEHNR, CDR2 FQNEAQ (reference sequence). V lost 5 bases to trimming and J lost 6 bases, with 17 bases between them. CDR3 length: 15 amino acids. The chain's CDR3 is CASSRPGTQRNEQFF. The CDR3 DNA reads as TGTGCCAGCAGCAGACCCGGGACTCAACGCAATGAGCAGTTCTTC.

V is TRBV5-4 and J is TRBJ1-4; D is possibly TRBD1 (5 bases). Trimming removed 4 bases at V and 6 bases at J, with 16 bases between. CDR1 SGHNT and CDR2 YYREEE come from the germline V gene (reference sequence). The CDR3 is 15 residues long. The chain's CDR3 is CASSRTQGLDEKLFF. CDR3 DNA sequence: TGTGCCAGCAGCCGAACCCAGGGTTTAGATGAAAAACTGTTTTTT.

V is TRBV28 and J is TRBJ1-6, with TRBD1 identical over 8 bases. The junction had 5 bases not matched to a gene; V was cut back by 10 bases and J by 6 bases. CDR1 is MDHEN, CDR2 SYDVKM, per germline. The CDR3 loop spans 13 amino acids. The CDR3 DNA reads TGTGCCACCCTCGGACAGGGTAATTCACCCCTCCACTTT. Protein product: CATLGQGNSPLHF.